Following are 26 T cell receptor beta chains from one sample sequenced in a study of cytomegalovirus exposure and HLA in healthy donors. 13 Jbeta primers and 60 Vbeta primers were used for the PCR. Repertoires were generated with immunoSEQ multiplex PCR, while TCRdb's copy carries only in-frame clones and drops some. The table has 250,000 or so clones, 85% to 95% seen once. Specimen: PBMCs. These receptors were collected from a girl aged 2-10 years in good health and CMV-seronegative.

This clone appeared once. V usage is TRBV5-8 and J usage is TRBJ1-5; no clear D. Between the trimmed V and J ends, which lost 3 bases and 0 bases, there was a span of 13 bases. Germline CDR1 and CDR2: SGHTS and YDEGEE. The CDR3 contains 16 residues. CDR3 sequence reads: CASSSPVGVSNQPQHF. The CDR3 DNA is TGTGCCAGCAGCTCCCCCGTAGGAGTTAGCAATCAGCCCCAGCATTTT.

In DNA, the CDR3 is TGTGCCAGCAGCTTTAATGGGCCGGAGCAGTTCTTC. Its protein is CASSFNGPEQFF. V usage is TRBV5-4 and J usage is TRBJ2-1, with no clear D. Germline CDR1 reads SGHNT; CDR2 reads YYREEE (reference sequence). V was clipped by 2 bases and J by 10 bases, with 10 bases between them. The CDR3 runs 12 residues.

This chain links TRBV7-2 with TRBJ1-5, with D perhaps TRBD1 (5 bases). V was cut by 4 bases and J by 9 bases, with 19 bases left in between. In germline, CDR1 is SGHTA, CDR2 FQGNSA. The length of the CDR3 is 15 residues. In DNA, the CDR3 is TGTGCCAGCAGCTCGGGGGGTGAGGGGATTGGGCCCCAGCATTTT. Its translation is CASSSGGEGIGPQHF.

V usage is TRBV4-1 and J usage is TRBJ2-7; 12 bases agree with TRBD2. This CDR3 has 17 amino acids. The V gene end was trimmed by 1 base and the J gene end by 3 bases; junction bases not matched to a gene: 7. Germline V gene lookup returns CDR1 MGHRA and CDR2 YSYEKL. This chain's CDR3 is CASSQGGLAGGFYEQYF. The CDR3 DNA follows: TGCGCCAGCAGCCAAGGGGGACTAGCGGGCGGATTCTACGAGCAGTACTTC.

CDR3 region: CASSYEAAGFDWSNQPQHF. CDR3 nucleotide sequence: TGTGCCAGCAGCTACGAGGCGGCGGGATTTGATTGGAGCAATCAGCCCCAGCATTTT. This chain joins TRBV7-9 and TRBJ1-5; D gene ambiguous. Germline V gives CDR1 SEHNR, CDR2 FQNEAQ (reference sequence). The V end lost 4 bases, the J end lost 1 base, and 23 bases lay between the germline ends. This CDR3 is 19 amino acids long.

This chain connects TRBV27 to TRBJ2-7; maybe TRBD1 (5 bases). This CDR3 comprises 13 residues. V lost 5 bases and J lost 9, with 17 bases in between. Per germline, CDR1 MNHEY and CDR2 SMNVEV (reference sequence). Here the CDR3 reads CASSLSKRGGQYF. The CDR3 region has the DNA TGTGCCAGCAGTCTGTCAAAAAGGGGCGGGCAGTACTTC.

The rearrangement links TRBV28 to TRBJ2-7; TRBD2 is a possible D gene (6 bases). The germline V and J ends were trimmed by 2 bases and 3 bases, with 14 bases remaining between them. Germline CDR1 is MDHEN and CDR2 is SYDVKM. CDR3 length equals 15 residues. CDR3 sequence reads: CASSLAGIGYYEQYF. CDR3 bases: TGTGCCAGCAGTTTAGCGGGAATCGGATACTACGAGCAGTACTTC.

The chain links TRBV5-4 to TRBJ2-5; 7 bases match TRBD1. The trim removed 0 bases at V and 4 bases at J, leaving 9 bases unmatched. Germline-derived CDR1 and CDR2 are SGHNT and YYREEE (reference sequence). The CDR3 runs 16 residues. The CDR3 sequence: CASSLATGTEVETQYF. CDR3 bases: TGTGCCAGCAGCTTGGCCACGGGGACAGAGGTAGAGACCCAGTACTTC.

This sequence joins TRBV5-1 and TRBJ2-4; TRBD1 aligns across 11 bases. The germline CDR1 and CDR2 sequences are SGHRS and YFSETQ. The CDR3 has 16 amino acids. The trim removed 4 bases at V and 2 bases at J, leaving 5 bases unmatched. The CDR3 DNA reads as TGCGCCAGCAGCCCGGGGACAGGGGGTTCCAAAAACATTCAGTACTTC. This translates into CASSPGTGGSKNIQYF. The complete variable domain, with remaining parts taken from reference TRBV5-1 and TRBJ2-4, reads KAGVTQTPRYLIKTRGQQVTLSCSPISGHRSVSWYQQTPGQGLQFLFEYFSETQRNKGNFPGRFSGRQFSNSRSEMNVSTLELGDSALYLCASSPGTGGSKNIQYFGAGTRLSVL.

The CDR3 loop reads CALGRTSDYGYTF. CDR3 bases: TGTGCCCTGGGAAGGACAAGTGACTATGGCTACACCTTC. The genes are TRBV2 and TRBJ1-2; D is possibly TRBD1 (5 bases). Deletions cut 11 bases from V and 3 bases from J, with 16 bases between. CDR3 length equals 13 residues. From germline, CDR1 is SNHLY and CDR2 FYNNEI.

The rearrangement uses TRBV11-3 and TRBJ2-7; 8 positions match TRBD1. The trim removed 5 bases at V and 6 bases at J, leaving 6 bases unmatched. The CDR3 has 13 amino acids. Germline-derived CDR1 and CDR2 are SGHNT and YENEEA. CDR3 bases: TGTGCCAGCAGCCCACGACAGGGGACCGAGCAGTACTTC. Translation gives CASSPRQGTEQYF.

Concerning this clone: Other nucleotide sequences in the sample specify the same CDR3. DNA for the CDR3: TGTGCCAGCAGTGAGGGGAAGGGGGCATACGAGCAGTACTTC. Protein product: CASSEGKGAYEQYF. The chain combines TRBV6-1 with TRBJ2-7, with TRBD1 identical over 7 bases. Per germline, CDR1 MNHNS and CDR2 SASEGT. There are 14 residues in the CDR3. V lost 3 bases, J lost 4 bases, and 6 bases stayed unmatched.

The table lists this clone with a count of one. The chain carries TRBV2 and TRBJ2-5; perhaps TRBD2 as D (6 bases). Deletions cut 8 bases from V and 5 bases from J, with 15 bases between. CDR1 SNHLY and CDR2 FYNNEI come from the germline V gene. The CDR3 covers 13 residues. The CDR3 region has the DNA TGTGCCAGCCGCAGGAGGGCCGCGGAGACCCAGTACTTC. Residues: CASRRRAAETQYF.

The rearrangement uses TRBV28 and TRBJ2-4; TRBD2 is a possible D gene (6 bases). This CDR3 spans 13 amino acids. CDR1 is MDHEN and CDR2 is SYDVKM in the germline V gene. V was pared by 2 bases and J by 15 bases, with 17 bases between. This CDR3 is CASSLGDSRWGYF. Written as DNA, the CDR3 is TGTGCCAGCAGTTTAGGGGACTCCAGGTGGGGGTACTTC.

CDR3 sequence (DNA): TGTGCCAGCAGTTACAAGGCAGGGAAGGATGGCTACACCTTC. Translated: CASSYKAGKDGYTF. V and J are TRBV6-5 and TRBJ1-2; a weak D match, TRBD1 (5 bases). The CDR3 has 14 amino acids. From germline, CDR1 is MNHEY and CDR2 SVGAGI. The ends were cut back, 2 bases at V and 6 bases at J, with 13 bases in the middle.

The chain joins TRBV7-2 to TRBJ2-3, with 9 bases aligning to TRBD2. V dropped 5 bases and J dropped 1; count of bases not matched to a gene: 7. Germline V gene data show CDR1 as SGHTA and CDR2 as FQGNSA. The CDR3 has 16 amino acids. CDR3 sequence (DNA): TGTGCCAGCAGCCCCTCGGGCGGGAGGGGCACAGATACGCAGTATTTT. It encodes CASSPSGGRGTDTQYF. The entire variable domain, with the rest obtained from reference TRBV7-2 and TRBJ2-3, is as follows: GAGVSQSPSNKVTEKGKDVELRCDPISGHTALYWYRQSLGQGLEFLIYFQGNSAPDKSGLPSDRFSAERTGGSVSTLTIQRTQQEDSAVYLCASSPSGGRGTDTQYFGPGTRLTVL.

CDR3 in amino acids: CASSDVGDQPQHF. In DNA form, the CDR3 reads TGCGCCAGCAGTGACGTAGGGGATCAGCCCCAGCATTTT. This chain uses TRBV10-2 with TRBJ1-5, with D possibly TRBD1 on 5 matching bases. V was clipped by 3 bases and J by 5 bases, with 8 bases between them. CDR3 size: 13 residues. Germline loops: CDR1 WSHSY, CDR2 SAAADI.

About this clone itself: This sample includes further DNA sequences coding for the same CDR3. The chain uses TRBV28 and TRBJ1-2; D may be TRBD1 (6 bases). The CDR3 runs 13 residues. Between the trimmed V and J ends, which lost 7 bases and 11 bases, there was a span of 20 bases. The germline CDR1 and CDR2 sequences are MDHEN and SYDVKM. The CDR3 sequence is CASTLGGGELYTF. Written as DNA, the CDR3 is TGTGCCAGCACCCTCGGGGGGGGCGAACTGTACACCTTC.

Concerning this clone: One end of the junction fails to match germline, which may point to a read error. The chain employs TRBV7-9 and TRBJ1-1; TRBD1 matches 12 bases. Germline assignment: CDR1 SEHNR and CDR2 FQNEAQ (reference sequence). The CDR3 totals 16 residues. CDR3 DNA sequence: TGTGCCAGCAGCCACCGGGACAGGGGGCCGAACGCTGAAGCTTTCTTT. The encoded protein is CASSHRDRGPNAEAFF.

This sequence joins TRBV28 and TRBJ1-2; 7 nucleotides match TRBD1. This CDR3 is 15 amino acids long. The germline gives CDR1 MDHEN, CDR2 SYDVKM. Trimming at V came to 4 bases and at J to 0 bases, leaving 5 bases not matched to a gene. The chain's CDR3 is CASSWPGQTNYGYTF. CDR3 sequence (DNA): TGTGCCAGCAGTTGGCCGGGACAGACTAACTATGGCTACACCTTC.

The chain has TRBV30 and TRBJ1-3, with 7 positions matching TRBD1. From germline, CDR1 is GTSNPN and CDR2 SVGIG (reference sequence). V shed 1 base, J shed 0 bases, and the junction held 3 bases outside the gene matches. The CDR3 is 15 amino acids. CDR3 protein: CAWSGQGYSGNTIYF. The CDR3 DNA sequence: TGTGCCTGGAGTGGACAGGGCTACTCTGGAAACACCATATATTTT.

The chain has TRBV19 and TRBJ2-7, with 10 positions matching TRBD1. CDR3 length: 13 amino acids. The germline CDR1 and CDR2 sequences are LNHDA and SQIVND (reference sequence). J lost 6 bases, V lost 9 bases, and 8 bases had no gene match. The DNA of the CDR3 is TGTGCCAGCGGACGGACAGGGGGTGGCGAGCAGTACTTC. Amino acids: CASGRTGGGEQYF.

The chain has TRBV6-1 and TRBJ2-3; no firm D call. CDR1 and CDR2 (germline): MNHNS, SASEGT. Trimming removed 1 base at V and 8 bases at J, with 4 bases between. The CDR3 length is 11 residues. Here the CDR3 reads CASSEVATQYF. DNA of the CDR3: TGTGCCAGCAGTGAAGTGGCTACGCAGTATTTT.

V and J are TRBV2 and TRBJ2-7; 13 bases align to TRBD2. The CDR3 has 16 residues. After removal of 5 bases from V and 2 bases from J, the junction contained 6 bases not matched to a gene. Germline V gene sequence: CDR1 SNHLY, CDR2 FYNNEI. The DNA of the CDR3 is TGTGCCAGCAGTCCTCGTACTAGCGGGGGGGCCTACGAGCAGTACTTC. Its protein is CASSPRTSGGAYEQYF.

To note about this clone: One junction end does not reproduce the germline sequence, and a read error may be involved. The chain couples TRBV7-9 to TRBJ2-3; D call uncertain. This CDR3 region has 15 residues. Germline V gives CDR1 SEHNR, CDR2 FQNEAQ (reference sequence). CDR3: CSSSSQTFYGDTQYF. The CDR3 DNA reads as TGTTCCAGCAGCTCCCAAACGTTCTACGGAGATACGCAGTATTTT.

The chain carries TRBV13 and TRBJ2-7, with 9 bases identical to TRBD2. CDR1 and CDR2 (germline): PRHDT, FYEKMQ (reference sequence). The CDR3 is 15 amino acids. The V segment lost 0 bases and the J segment 0 bases; nucleotides outside the gene matches: 0. The CDR3 loop is CASSLGSGSSYEQYF. The CDR3 DNA sequence: TGTGCCAGCAGCTTAGGTAGCGGGAGCTCCTACGAGCAGTACTTC.